This T cell receptor (beta chain) was found in a study of control samples from healthy donors and cancer patients. The table came from immunoSEQ multiplex PCR; TCRdb's copy has only in-frame clones and leaves some out. In the table there are about 140,000 clones, approximately 94% of which are singletons. The CDR3 has 16 residues. Per the germline V gene, CDR1 is SSHAT and CDR2 is FNYEAQ (reference sequence). Regarding this clone: A read error may account for a junction end that differs from germline.

This sequence was found in a man between 40 and 49 years old in good health. This chain links TRBV7-7 with TRBJ2-1, with no clear D. Sequenced sample: blood. The CDR3 nucleotides read TGTGCTAGCAGCTTAGCTGCGACGAGCTCCTACAATGAGCAGTTCTTC. Translating it yields CASSLAATSSYNEQFF.